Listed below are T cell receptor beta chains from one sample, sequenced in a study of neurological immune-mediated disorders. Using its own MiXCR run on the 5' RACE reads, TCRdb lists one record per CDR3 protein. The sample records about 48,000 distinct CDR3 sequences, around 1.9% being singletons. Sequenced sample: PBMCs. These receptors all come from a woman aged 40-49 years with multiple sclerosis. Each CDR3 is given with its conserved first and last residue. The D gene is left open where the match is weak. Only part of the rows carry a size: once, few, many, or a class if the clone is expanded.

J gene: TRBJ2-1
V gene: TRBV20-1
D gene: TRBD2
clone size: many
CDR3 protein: CSAVIFGTSANEQFF
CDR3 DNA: TGCAGTGCTGTAATCTTCGGGACTAGCGCAAATGAGCAGTTCTTC

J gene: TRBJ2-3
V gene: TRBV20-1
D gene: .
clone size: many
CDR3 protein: CRPTQGDTQYF
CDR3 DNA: TGCAGACCTACTCAGGGAGATACGCAGTATTTT

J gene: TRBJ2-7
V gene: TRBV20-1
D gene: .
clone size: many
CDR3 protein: CSALLAGFAYEQYF
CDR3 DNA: TGCAGTGCCCTCTTGGCGGGGTTCGCCTACGAGCAGTACTTC

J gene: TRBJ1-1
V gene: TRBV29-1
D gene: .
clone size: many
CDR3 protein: CSVEGTGAAFF
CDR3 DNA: TGCAGCGTTGAGGGCACCGGGGCTGCTTTCTTT

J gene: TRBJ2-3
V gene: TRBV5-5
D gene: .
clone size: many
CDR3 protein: CASSLAPTSTDTQYF
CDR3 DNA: TGTGCCAGCAGCTTGGCACCCACTAGCACAGATACGCAGTATTTT

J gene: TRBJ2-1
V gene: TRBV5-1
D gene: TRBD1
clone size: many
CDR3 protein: CASSLNWDSVYNEQFF
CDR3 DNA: TGCGCCAGCAGCTTAAACTGGGACAGCGTCTACAATGAGCAGTTCTTC

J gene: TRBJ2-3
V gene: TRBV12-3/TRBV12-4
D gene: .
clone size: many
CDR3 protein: CASSPQTKDTQYF
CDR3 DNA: TGTGCCAGCAGTCCCCAGACTAAAGATACGCAGTATTTT

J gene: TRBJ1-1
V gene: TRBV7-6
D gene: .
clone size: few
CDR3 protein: CASSLVGQLNTEAFF
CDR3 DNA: TGTGCCAGCAGCTTAGTTGGCCAGTTGAACACTGAAGCTTTCTTT

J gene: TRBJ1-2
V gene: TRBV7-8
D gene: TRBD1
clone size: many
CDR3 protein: CASSLEAYRGGYGYTF
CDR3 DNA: TGTGCCAGCAGCTTAGAGGCTTACAGGGGTGGCTATGGCTACACCTTC

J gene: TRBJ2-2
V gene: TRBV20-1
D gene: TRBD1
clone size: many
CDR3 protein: CSARDRTRQGNTGELFF
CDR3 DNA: TGCAGTGCTAGAGATAGGACCAGACAGGGGAACACCGGGGAGCTGTTTTTT

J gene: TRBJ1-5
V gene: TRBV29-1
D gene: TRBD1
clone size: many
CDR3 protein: CSVEDNAGGGDQPQHF
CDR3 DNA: TGCAGCGTTGAAGACAATGCAGGGGGGGGTGATCAGCCCCAGCATTTT

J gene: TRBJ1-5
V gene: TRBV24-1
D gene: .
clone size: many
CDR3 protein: CATSDSGQGLGVSNQPQHF
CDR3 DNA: TGTGCCACCAGTGATTCGGGACAAGGCCTCGGGGTTAGCAATCAGCCCCAGCATTTT

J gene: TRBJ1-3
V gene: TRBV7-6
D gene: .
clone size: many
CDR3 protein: CASSSSTGTISFGNTIYF
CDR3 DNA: .

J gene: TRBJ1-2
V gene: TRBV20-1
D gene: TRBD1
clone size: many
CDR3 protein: CSASGPGTGGSLYGYTF
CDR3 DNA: TGCAGTGCTAGTGGTCCGGGAACAGGGGGTAGTCTGTATGGCTACACCTTC

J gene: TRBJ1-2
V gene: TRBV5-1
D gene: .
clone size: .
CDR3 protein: CASSLVGANYGYTF
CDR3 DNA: TGCGCCAGCAGCTTGGTTGGAGCCAACTATGGCTACACCTTC

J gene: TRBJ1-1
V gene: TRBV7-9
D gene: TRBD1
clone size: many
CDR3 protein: CASSQLSGTGNTEAFF
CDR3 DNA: TGTGCCAGCAGCCAATTATCCGGGACAGGGAACACTGAAGCTTTCTTT

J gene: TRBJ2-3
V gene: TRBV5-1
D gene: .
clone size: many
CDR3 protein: CASSQMSFGTDTQYF
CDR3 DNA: TGCGCCAGCAGCCAGATGAGTTTTGGCACAGATACGCAGTATTTT

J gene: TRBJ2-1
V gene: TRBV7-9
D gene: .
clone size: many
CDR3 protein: CASSSGLYNEQFF
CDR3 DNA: TGTGCCAGCAGCTCGGGCCTCTACAATGAGCAGTTCTTC

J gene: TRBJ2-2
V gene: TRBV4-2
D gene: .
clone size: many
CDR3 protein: CASSRGLDTGELFF
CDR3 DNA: TGTGCCAGCAGCCGGGGACTCGACACCGGGGAGCTGTTTTTT

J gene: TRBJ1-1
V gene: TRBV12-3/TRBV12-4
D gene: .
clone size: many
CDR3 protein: CASSFSSGVAFF
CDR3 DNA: TGTGCCAGCAGCTTTTCAAGTGGAGTAGCTTTCTTT

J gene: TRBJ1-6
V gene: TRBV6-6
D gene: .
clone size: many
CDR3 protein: CASSYDTGNNSPLHF
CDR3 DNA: TGTGCCAGCAGTTACGATACAGGCAATAATTCACCCCTCCACTTT

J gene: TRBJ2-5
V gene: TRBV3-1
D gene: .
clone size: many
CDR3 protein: CASSLSSGRETQYF
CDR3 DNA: TGTGCCAGCAGCTTAAGTTCGGGAAGGGAGACCCAGTACTTC

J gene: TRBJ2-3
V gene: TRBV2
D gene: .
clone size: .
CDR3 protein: CASSENTGTDTQYF
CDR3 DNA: TGTGCCAGCAGTGAAAATACAGGCACAGATACGCAGTATTTT

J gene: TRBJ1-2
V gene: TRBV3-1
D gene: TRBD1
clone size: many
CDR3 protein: CASSQGTGGDGYTF
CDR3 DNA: TGTGCCAGCAGCCAAGGGACAGGGGGCGATGGCTACACCTTC

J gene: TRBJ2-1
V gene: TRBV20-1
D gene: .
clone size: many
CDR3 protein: CSARLSKGLDDEQFF
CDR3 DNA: TGCAGTGCTAGATTGTCCAAGGGCTTGGACGATGAGCAGTTCTTC

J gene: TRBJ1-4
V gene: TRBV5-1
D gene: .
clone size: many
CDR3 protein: CASSLGLGRNEKLFF
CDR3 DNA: TGCGCCAGCAGCTTGGGCCTCGGGAGGAATGAAAAACTGTTTTTT

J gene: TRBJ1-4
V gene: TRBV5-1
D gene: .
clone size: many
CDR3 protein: CASSSEDSLNEKLFF
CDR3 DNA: TGCGCCAGCAGCAGCGAGGACAGCCTTAATGAAAAACTGTTTTTT

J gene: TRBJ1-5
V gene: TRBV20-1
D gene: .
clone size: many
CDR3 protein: CSAEPTALSNQPQHF
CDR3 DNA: TGCAGTGCTGAACCGACTGCTTTGAGCAATCAGCCCCAGCATTTT

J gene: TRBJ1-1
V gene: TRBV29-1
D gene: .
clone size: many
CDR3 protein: CSVKRVMNTEAFF
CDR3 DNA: TGCAGCGTGAAGAGAGTTATGAACACTGAAGCTTTCTTT

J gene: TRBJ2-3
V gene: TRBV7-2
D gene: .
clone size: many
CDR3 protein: CASSSRASGTDTQYF
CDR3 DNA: TGTGCCAGCAGCTCCAGGGCTTCTGGCACAGATACGCAGTATTTT

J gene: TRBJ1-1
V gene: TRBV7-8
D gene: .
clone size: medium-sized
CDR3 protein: CASSLVLNTEAFF
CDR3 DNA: TGTGCCAGCAGCTTAGTACTGAACACTGAAGCTTTCTTT

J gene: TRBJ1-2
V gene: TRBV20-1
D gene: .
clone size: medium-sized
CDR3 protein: CSAPRTNYGYTF
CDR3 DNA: TGCAGTGCTCCACGGACTAACTATGGCTACACCTTC

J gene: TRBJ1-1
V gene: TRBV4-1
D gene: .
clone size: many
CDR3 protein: CASSQDRPIWTEAFF
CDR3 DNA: TGCGCCAGCAGCCAAGATAGACCCATTTGGACTGAAGCTTTCTTT

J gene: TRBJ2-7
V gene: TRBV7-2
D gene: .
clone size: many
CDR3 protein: CASSLAPGGTYEQYF
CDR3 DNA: TGTGCCAGCAGCTTAGCCCCAGGAGGTACCTACGAGCAGTACTTC